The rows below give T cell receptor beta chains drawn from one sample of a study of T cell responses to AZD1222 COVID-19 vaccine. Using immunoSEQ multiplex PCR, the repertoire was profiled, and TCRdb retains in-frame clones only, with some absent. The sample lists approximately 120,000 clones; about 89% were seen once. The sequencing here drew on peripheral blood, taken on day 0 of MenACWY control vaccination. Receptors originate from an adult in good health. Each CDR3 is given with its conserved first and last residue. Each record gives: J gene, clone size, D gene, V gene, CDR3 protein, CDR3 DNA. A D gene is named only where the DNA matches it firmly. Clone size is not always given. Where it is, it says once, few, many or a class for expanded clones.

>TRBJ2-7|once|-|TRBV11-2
CASSLEVRTNYEQYF
TGTGCCAGCAGCTTAGAGGTACGGACTAACTACGAGCAGTACTTC
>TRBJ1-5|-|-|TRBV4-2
CASSQGPRVEGNQPQHF
TGTGCCAGCAGCCAGGGTCCAAGGGTGGAAGGCAATCAGCCCCAGCATTTT
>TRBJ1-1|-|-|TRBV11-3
CASSAGTSTEAFF
TGTGCCAGCAGCGCCGGGACGAGCACTGAAGCTTTCTTT
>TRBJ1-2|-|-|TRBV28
CASRGLGYTF
TGTGCCAGCAGGGGATTGGGCTACACCTTC
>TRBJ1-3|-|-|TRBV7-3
CASSLNPGNTIYF
TGTGCCAGCAGCTTAAATCCTGGAAACACCATATATTTT
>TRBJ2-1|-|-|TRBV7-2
CASSLATSSTYNEQFF
TGTGCCAGCAGCTTAGCTACTAGCAGCACTTACAATGAGCAGTTCTTC
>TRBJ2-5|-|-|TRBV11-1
CASSSQERETQYF
TGTGCCAGCAGCTCACAGGAGAGGGAGACCCAGTACTTC
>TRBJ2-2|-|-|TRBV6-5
CASSYSGTPHGELFF
TGTGCCAGCAGTTACTCGGGGACCCCCCACGGGGAGCTGTTTTTT
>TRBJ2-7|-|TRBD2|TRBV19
CASSTTSGSYEQYF
TGTGCCAGTAGTACCACTAGCGGGAGTTACGAGCAGTACTTC
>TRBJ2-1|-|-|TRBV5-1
CASSLGQDYNEQFF
TGCGCCAGCAGCTTAGGACAAGACTACAATGAGCAGTTCTTC
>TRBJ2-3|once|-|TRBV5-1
CASAPLGTDTQYF
TGCGCCAGCGCGCCCCTGGGCACAGATACGCAGTATTTT
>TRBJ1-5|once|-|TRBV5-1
CASSLVSGDQPQHF
TGCGCCAGCAGCTTGGTCTCAGGGGATCAGCCCCAGCATTTT
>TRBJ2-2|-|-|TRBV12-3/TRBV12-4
CASRTNTGELFF
TGTGCCAGCAGAACGAACACCGGGGAGCTGTTTTTT
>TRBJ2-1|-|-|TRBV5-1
CASSPYRDEQFF
TGCGCCAGCAGCCCCTACAGGGATGAGCAGTTCTTC
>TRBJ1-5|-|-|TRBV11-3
CASSLDIDQPQHF
TGTGCCAGCAGCTTAGACATAGATCAGCCCCAGCATTTT
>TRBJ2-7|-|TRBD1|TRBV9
CASGPGQGGYEQYF
TGTGCCAGCGGACCGGGACAGGGAGGGTACGAGCAGTACTTC
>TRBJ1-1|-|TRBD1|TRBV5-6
CASSQLLRGSPTEAFF
TGTGCCAGCAGCCAACTACTCAGGGGGTCGCCCACTGAAGCTTTCTTT
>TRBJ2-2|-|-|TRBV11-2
CASSREYGELFF
TGTGCCAGCAGCCGGGAGTACGGGGAGCTGTTTTTT
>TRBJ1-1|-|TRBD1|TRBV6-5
CASQIRQGHTEAFF
TGTGCCAGCCAGATCCGACAGGGCCACACTGAAGCTTTCTTT
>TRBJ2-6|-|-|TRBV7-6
CASSLVGPSISGGANVLTF
TGTGCCAGCAGCTTAGTCGGACCATCGATCTCGGGGGGGGCCAACGTCCTGACTTTC
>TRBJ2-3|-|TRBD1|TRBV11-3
CASSLRQGSSTDTQYF
TGTGCCAGCAGCCTCCGACAGGGATCTAGCACAGATACGCAGTATTTT
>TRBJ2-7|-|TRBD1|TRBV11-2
CASSLDSSDRGYEQYF
TGTGCCAGCAGCTTAGATAGTTCGGACAGGGGCTACGAGCAGTACTTC
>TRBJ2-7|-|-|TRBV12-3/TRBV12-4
CASSLSGVSEQYF
TGTGCCAGCAGTTTATCAGGGGTGAGCGAGCAGTACTTC
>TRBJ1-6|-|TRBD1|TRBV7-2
CASRGTGVTYSPLHF
TGTGCCAGCAGGGGCACAGGGGTTACCTATTCACCCCTCCACTTT
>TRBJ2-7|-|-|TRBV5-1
CASSLGQSYEQYF
TGCGCCAGCAGCTTGGGGCAGTCCTACGAGCAGTACTTC
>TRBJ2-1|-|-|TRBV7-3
CASSPQGFDNEQFF
TGTGCCAGCAGCCCCCAAGGGTTCGACAATGAGCAGTTCTTC